This entry features one T cell receptor beta chain sequence. One entry per CDR3 protein results from TCRdb running MiXCR on the PCR reads. The sample has 3,000 to 4,000 distinct CDR3 sequences, almost 65% seen once. The CDR3 extends over 13 amino acids. The germline V gene has CDR1 MNHNS and CDR2 SASEGT. J gave up 6 bases and V 7 bases, and 5 bases lay outside the gene matches. This sample was taken from a study of CD4 and CD8 cells across lung adenocarcinoma regions. The source is a female donor with lung adenocarcinoma. The CD4 and CD8 labels of this study may be unreliable. Input material: CD8+ T cells from the margin of a lung tumor. The chain combines TRBV6-1 with TRBJ2-7; 11 bases match TRBD2. The CDR3 protein is CASNIAGGPEQYF. CDR3 in DNA: TGTGCCAGCAATATAGCGGGAGGGCCCGAGCAGTACTTC.